This T cell receptor beta chain was sequenced for a study of blood T cell repertoires in COVID-19. The wider study: The United States, Italy and Spain were the sources of the acute and convalescent COVID-19 samples. PBMCs, B-cell-depleted T cells, or T cells were the source of the cDNA or gDNA that made up the material.

Clinical history as reported by participants underpinned cohort assignment. Among Cohort 3 donors, those recovered had two negative PCRs, clearance, or symptom resolution. The CDR3 is 14 amino acids. Trimming pared 4 bases from V and 4 bases from J, leaving 13 bases between. CDR1 and CDR2 (germline): SNHLY, FYNNEI. Clones were read by immunoSEQ multiplex PCR, and TCRdb kept only the in-frame ones, dropping some. The table has roughly 150,000 clones, roughly 80% seen once. The chain joins TRBV2 to TRBJ1-1; no reliable D call. The TCR sequence derives from a woman aged 55 to 70 who had recovered from COVID-19. The sample taken for sequencing was PBMCs or T cells enriched from blood (not recorded which). CDR3 amino acids: CASSVGRKITEAFF. The CDR3 DNA sequence: TGTGCCAGCAGTGTCGGCAGGAAAATCACTGAAGCTTTCTTT.